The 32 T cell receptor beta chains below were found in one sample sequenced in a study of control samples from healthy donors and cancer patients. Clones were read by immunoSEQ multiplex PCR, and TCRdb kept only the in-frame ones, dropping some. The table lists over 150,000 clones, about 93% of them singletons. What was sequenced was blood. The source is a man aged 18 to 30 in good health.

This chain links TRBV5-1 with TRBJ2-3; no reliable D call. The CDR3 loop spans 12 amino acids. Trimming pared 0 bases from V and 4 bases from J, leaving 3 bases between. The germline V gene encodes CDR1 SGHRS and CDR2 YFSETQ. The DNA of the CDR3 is TGCGCCAGCAGCTTGGCTGCAGATACGCAGTATTTT. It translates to CASSLAADTQYF.

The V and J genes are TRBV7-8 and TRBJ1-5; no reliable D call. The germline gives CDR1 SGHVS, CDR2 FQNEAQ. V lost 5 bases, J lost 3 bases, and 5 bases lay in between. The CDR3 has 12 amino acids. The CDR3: CASSPYNQPQHF. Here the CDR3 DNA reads TGTGCCAGCAGCCCCTACAATCAGCCCCAGCATTTT.

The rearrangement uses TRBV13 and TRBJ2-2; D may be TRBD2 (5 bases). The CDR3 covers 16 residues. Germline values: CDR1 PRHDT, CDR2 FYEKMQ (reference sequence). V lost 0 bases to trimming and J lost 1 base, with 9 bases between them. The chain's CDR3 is CASSLGGAVNTGELFF. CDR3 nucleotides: TGTGCCAGCAGCTTAGGGGGAGCGGTGAACACCGGGGAGCTGTTTTTT.

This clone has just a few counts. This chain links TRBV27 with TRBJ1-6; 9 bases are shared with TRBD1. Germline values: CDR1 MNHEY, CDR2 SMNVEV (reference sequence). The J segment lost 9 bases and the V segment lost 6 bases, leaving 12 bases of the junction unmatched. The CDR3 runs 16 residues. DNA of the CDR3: TGTGCCAGCAGCATAAGACAGGGGGGGTATTTTTCACCCCTCCACTTT. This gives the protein CASSIRQGGYFSPLHF.

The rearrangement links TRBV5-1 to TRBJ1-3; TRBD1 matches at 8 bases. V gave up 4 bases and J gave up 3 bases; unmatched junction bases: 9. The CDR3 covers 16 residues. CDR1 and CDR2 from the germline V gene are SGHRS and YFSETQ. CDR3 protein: CASSPRTGTDGNTIYF. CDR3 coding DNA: TGCGCCAGCAGCCCGCGGACAGGGACGGATGGAAACACCATATATTTT.

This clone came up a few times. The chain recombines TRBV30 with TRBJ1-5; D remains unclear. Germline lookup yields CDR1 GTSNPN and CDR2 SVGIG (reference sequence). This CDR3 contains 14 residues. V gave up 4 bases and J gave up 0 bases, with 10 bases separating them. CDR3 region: CAWNVKGSNQPQHF. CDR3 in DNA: TGTGCCTGGAACGTCAAAGGTAGCAATCAGCCCCAGCATTTT.

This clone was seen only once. The CDR3 reads CASSLESARTSSNEQFF. For the CDR3, the DNA is TGTGCCAGCAGCTTGGAATCCGCCAGGACCTCATCCAATGAGCAGTTCTTC. The chain carries TRBV5-4 and TRBJ2-1; no clear D gene. The germline V and J ends were trimmed by 0 bases and 6 bases, with 19 bases remaining between them. This CDR3 has 17 residues. CDR1 is SGHNT and CDR2 is YYREEE in the germline V gene (reference sequence).

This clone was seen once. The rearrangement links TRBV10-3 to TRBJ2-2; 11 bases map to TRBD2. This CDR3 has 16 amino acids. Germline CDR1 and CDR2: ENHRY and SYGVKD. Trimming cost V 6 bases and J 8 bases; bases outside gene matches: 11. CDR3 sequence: CAISVTSGGSVGELFF. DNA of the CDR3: TGTGCCATCAGCGTAACTAGCGGGGGAAGCGTAGGGGAGCTGTTTTTT.

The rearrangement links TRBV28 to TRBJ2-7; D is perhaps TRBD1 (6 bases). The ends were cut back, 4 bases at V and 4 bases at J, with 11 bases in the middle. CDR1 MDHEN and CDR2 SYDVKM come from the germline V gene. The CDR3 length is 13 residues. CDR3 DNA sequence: TGTGCCAGCAGTTCGGGACAAGATTACGAGCAGTACTTC. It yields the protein CASSSGQDYEQYF.

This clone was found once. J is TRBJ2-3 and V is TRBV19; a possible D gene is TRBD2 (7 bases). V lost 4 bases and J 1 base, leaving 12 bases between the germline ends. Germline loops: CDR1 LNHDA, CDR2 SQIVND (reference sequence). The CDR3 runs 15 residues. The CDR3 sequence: CASSTRGARTDTQYF. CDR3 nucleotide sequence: TGTGCCAGTAGTACTCGGGGGGCCCGCACAGATACGCAGTATTTT.

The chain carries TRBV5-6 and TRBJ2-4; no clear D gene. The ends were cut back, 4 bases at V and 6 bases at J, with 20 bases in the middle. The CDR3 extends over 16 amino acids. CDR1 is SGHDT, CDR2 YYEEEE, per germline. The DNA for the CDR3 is TGTGCCAGCAGCCTCCGAACTAAACCTGTAGGAAACATTCAGTACTTC. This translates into CASSLRTKPVGNIQYF.

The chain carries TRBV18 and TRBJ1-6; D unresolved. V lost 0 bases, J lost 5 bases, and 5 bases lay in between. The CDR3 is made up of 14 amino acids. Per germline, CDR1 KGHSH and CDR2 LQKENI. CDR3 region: CASSPPIDNSPLHF. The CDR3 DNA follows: TGTGCCAGCTCACCACCGATTGATAATTCACCCCTCCACTTT.

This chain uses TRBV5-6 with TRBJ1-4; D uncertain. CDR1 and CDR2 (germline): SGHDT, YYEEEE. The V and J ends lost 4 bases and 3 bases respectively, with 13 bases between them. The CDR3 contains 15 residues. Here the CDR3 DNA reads TGTGCCAGCAGCGACGGAGCCTACTCTAATGAAAAACTGTTTTTT. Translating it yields CASSDGAYSNEKLFF.

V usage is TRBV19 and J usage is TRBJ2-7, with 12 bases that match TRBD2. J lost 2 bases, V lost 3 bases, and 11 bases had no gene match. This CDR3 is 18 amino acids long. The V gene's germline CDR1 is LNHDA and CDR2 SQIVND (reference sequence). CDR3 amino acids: CASSIKTSGGLAAYEQYF. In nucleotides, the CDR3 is TGTGCCAGTAGTATCAAAACTAGCGGGGGGCTGGCCGCCTACGAGCAGTACTTC.

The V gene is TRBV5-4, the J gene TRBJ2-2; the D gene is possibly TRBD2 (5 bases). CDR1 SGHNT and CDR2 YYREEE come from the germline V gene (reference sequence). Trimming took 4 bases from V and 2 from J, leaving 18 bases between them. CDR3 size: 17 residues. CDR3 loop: CASSTGPTGENTGELFF. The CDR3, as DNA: TGTGCCAGCAGCACCGGGCCCACCGGGGAAAACACCGGGGAGCTGTTTTTT.

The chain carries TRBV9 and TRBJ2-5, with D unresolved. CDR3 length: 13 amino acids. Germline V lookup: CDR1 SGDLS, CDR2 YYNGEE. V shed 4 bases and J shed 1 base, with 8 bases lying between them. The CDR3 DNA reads TGTGCCAGCAGCACCCACCCCCAAGAGACCCAGTACTTC. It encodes CASSTHPQETQYF. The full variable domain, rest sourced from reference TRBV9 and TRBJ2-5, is DSGVTQTPKHLITATGQRVTLRCSPRSGDLSVYWYQQSLDQGLQFLIQYYNGEERAKGNILERFSAQQFPDLHSELNLSSLELGDSALYFCASSTHPQETQYFGPGTRLLVL.

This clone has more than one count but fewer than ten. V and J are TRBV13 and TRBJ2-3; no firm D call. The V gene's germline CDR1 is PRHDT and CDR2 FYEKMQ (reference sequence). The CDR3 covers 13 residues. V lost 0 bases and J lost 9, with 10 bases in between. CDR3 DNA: TGTGCCAGCAGCTTAGGCCTAAGTAAAACGCAGTATTTT. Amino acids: CASSLGLSKTQYF.

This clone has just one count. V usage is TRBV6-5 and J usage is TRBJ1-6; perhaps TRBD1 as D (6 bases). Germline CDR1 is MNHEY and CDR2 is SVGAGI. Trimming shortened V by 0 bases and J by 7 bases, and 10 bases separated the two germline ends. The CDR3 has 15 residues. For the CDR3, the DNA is TGTGCCAGCAGTTACTCGAGAAGGGGGAATTCACCCCTCCACTTT. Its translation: CASSYSRRGNSPLHF.

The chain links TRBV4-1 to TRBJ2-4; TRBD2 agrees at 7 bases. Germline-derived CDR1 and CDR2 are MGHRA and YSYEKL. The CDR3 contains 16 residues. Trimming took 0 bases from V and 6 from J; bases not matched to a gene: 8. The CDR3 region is CASSQEGLDVSNIQYF. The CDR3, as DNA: TGCGCCAGCAGCCAAGAAGGACTAGATGTATCAAACATTCAGTACTTC.

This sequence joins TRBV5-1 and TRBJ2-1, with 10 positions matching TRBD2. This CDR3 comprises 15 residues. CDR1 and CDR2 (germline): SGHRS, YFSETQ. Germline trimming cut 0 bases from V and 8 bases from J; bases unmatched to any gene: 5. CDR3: CASSLDGTSVHEQFF. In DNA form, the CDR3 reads TGCGCCAGCAGCTTGGACGGGACTAGCGTCCATGAGCAGTTCTTC.

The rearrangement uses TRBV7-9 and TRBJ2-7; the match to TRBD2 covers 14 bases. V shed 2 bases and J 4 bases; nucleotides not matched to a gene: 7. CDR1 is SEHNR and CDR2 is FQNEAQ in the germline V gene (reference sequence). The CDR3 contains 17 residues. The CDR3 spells CASSLPTSGGAYYEQYF. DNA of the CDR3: TGTGCCAGCAGCTTACCGACTAGCGGGGGGGCTTATTACGAGCAGTACTTC.

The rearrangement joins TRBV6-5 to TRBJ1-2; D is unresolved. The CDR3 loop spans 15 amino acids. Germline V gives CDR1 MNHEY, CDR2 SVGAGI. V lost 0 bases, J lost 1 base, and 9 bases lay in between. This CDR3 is CASSYSSHNNYGYTF. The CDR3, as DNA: TGTGCCAGCAGTTACTCGTCCCATAATAACTATGGCTACACCTTC.

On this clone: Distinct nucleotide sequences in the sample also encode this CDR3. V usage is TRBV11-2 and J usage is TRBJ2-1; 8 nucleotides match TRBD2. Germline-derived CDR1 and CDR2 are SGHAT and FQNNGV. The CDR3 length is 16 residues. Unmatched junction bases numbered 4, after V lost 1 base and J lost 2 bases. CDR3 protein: CASSLGSSGAYNEQFF. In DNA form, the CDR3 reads TGTGCCAGCAGCTTAGGAAGTAGCGGGGCCTACAATGAGCAGTTCTTC.

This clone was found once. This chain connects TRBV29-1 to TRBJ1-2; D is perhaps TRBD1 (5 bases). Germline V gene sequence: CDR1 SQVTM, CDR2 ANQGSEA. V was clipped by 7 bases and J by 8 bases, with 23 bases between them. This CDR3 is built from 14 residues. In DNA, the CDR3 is TGCAGCGCGGAAGGGGAGGGAGTAGTTGGAGGCTACACCTTC. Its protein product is CSAEGEGVVGGYTF.

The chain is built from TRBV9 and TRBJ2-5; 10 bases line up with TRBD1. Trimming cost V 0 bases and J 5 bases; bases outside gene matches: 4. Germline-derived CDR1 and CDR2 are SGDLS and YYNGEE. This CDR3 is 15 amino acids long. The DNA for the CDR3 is TGTGCCAGCAGCGTAGCGGACAGGGGGGCCGAGACCCAGTACTTC. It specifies CASSVADRGAETQYF.

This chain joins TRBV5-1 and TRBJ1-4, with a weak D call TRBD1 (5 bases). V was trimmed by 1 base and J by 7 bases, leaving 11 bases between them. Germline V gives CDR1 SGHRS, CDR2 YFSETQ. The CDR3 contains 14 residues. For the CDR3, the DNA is TGCGCCAGCAGCTTGCAGTCAGGGAGTGAAAAACTGTTTTTT. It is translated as CASSLQSGSEKLFF.

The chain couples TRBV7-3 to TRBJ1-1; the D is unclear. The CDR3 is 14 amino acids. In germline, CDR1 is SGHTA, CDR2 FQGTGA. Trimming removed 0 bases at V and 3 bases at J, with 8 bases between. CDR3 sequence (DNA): TGTGCCAGCAGCTTAACGGCAGGTTACACTGAAGCTTTCTTT. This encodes CASSLTAGYTEAFF. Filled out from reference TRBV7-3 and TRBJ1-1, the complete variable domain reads GAGVSQTPSNKVTEKGKYVELRCDPISGHTALYWYRQSLGQGPEFLIYFQGTGAADDSGLPNDRFFAVRPEGSVSTLKIQRTERGDSAVYLCASSLTAGYTEAFFGQGTRLTVV.

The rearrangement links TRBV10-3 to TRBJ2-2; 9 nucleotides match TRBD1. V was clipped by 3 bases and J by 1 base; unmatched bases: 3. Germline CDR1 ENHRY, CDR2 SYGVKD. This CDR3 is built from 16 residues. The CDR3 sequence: CAISDWTGENTGELFF. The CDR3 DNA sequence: TGTGCCATCAGTGATTGGACAGGGGAGAACACCGGGGAGCTGTTTTTT.

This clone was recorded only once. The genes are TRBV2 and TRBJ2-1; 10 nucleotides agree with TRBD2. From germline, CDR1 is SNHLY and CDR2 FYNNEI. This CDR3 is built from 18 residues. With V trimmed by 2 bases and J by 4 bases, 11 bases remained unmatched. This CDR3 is CASSEQASGGLIYNEQFF. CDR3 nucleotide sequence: TGTGCCAGCAGTGAACAGGCTAGCGGGGGCCTGATTTACAATGAGCAGTTCTTC.

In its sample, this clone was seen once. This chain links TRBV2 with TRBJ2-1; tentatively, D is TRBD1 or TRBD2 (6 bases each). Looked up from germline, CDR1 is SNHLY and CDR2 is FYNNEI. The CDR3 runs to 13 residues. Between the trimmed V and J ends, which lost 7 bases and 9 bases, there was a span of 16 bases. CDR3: CASKGGLGGEQFF. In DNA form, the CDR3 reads TGTGCCAGCAAAGGGGGGCTAGGGGGTGAGCAGTTCTTC.

As DNA, the CDR3 is TGTGCCAGTACAGATCTGACAGGGATCAATTCACCCCTCCACTTT. It specifies CASTDLTGINSPLHF. The J gene is TRBJ1-6, the V gene TRBV28; TRBD1 aligns across 7 bases. Per the germline V gene, CDR1 is MDHEN and CDR2 is SYDVKM. This CDR3 region has 15 residues. With V trimmed by 9 bases and J by 7 bases, 12 bases remained unmatched.

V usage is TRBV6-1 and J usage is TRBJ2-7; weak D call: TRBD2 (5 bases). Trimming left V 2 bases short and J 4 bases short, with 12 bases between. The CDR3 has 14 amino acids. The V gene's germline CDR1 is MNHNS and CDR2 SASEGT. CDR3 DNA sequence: TGTGCCAGCAGTGAACCGGGAATATCTTACGAGCAGTACTTC. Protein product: CASSEPGISYEQYF.